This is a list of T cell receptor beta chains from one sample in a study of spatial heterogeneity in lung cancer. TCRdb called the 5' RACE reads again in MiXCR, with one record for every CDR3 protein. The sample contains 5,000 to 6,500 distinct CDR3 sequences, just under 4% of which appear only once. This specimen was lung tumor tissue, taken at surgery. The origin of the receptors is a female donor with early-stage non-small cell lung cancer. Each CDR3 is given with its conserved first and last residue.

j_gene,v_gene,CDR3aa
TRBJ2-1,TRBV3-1,CASSQPGQNNEQFF
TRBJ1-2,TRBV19,CASSISWTNYGYTF
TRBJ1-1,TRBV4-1,CASSLGQGNTEAFF
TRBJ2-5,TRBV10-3,CAISDSDVLAETQYF
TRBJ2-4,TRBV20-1,CSARAVPEHLAKNIQYF
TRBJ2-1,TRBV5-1,CASSSGAGNEQFF
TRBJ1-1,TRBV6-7,CASTPGVLDTEAFF
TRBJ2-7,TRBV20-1,CSAREASGVYEQYF
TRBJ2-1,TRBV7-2,CASSSSGLQHQFF
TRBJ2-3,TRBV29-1,CSMGSSPDTQYF
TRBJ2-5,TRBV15,CATSREDETQYF
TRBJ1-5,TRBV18,CASSPDRMYSNQPQHF
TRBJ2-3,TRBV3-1,CASSQEVSSGASTDTQYF
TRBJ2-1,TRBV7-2,CASSISGSVNEQFF
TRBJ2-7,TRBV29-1,CSVEGLAGAYEQYF
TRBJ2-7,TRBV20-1,CSALAGGYEQYF
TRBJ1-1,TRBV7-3,CASSLLWNTEAFF
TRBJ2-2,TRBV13,CASSLRAGELFF
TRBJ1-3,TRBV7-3,CASSLNSGSGNTIYF
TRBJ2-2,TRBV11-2,CASSLDHGAGELFF
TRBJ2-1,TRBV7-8,CASSPVGAGRSNEQFF
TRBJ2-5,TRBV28,CASSSPLGMQETQYF
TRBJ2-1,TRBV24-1,CATSDSGSGYNEQFF
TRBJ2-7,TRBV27,CASSSVPMGEQYF
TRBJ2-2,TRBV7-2,CASSLSPLRAPRGELFF
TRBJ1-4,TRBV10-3,CAINSEGTSEKLFF
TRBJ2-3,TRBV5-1,CASSLGLLTSTDTQYF
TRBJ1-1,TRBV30,CAWSRILTVGRFGAFF
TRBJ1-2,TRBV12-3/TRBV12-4,CASSREPGRGLNYGYTF